This entry concerns a single T cell receptor (beta chain). Its antigen is as yet unknown. Germline V lookup: CDR1 LGHNA, CDR2 YSLEER. The CDR3 has 15 residues. The germline V and J ends were trimmed by 0 bases and 6 bases, with 12 bases remaining between them. This sample was taken from a study of cytomegalovirus exposure and HLA in healthy donors. Study context: Early released data had around 88 million unique TCRs, all coming from HLA-typed donors. The study's findings and limits: In vitro assays verified that three CMV-associated chains recognized CMV antigens specifically.

PCR amplification relied on 60 Vbeta primers (plus 13 Jbeta primers). Here immunoSEQ multiplex PCR was the method, and the copy in TCRdb shows in-frame clones only, minus some. The sample contains some 120,000 clones, more than 8% of which appear only once. The rearrangement links TRBV4-3 to TRBJ1-5, with D possibly being TRBD1 (6 bases). The source is a man aged 40-49 years in good health and CMV-seronegative. The sample was PBMCs. The CDR3 loop reads CASSQDTAGAQPQHF. In nucleotides, the CDR3 is TGCGCCAGCAGCCAAGATACGGCAGGGGCTCAGCCCCAGCATTTT.